The next 28 T cell receptor beta chains were all read from a single sample in a study of blood T cell repertoires in COVID-19. Produced via immunoSEQ multiplex PCR; TCRdb's table is partial and in-frame only. The sample shows 40,000 to 50,000 clones, around 85% of them seen only once. What was sequenced was peripheral blood. These receptor sequences come from a man between 40 and 49 years old with active or convalescent COVID-19.

This chain links TRBV10-3 with TRBJ1-3; maybe TRBD1 (5 bases). The germline gives CDR1 ENHRY, CDR2 SYGVKD. V was trimmed by 7 bases and J by 4 bases, leaving 11 bases between them. There are 13 residues in the CDR3. CDR3 sequence (DNA): TGTGCCATCATGGAGGGGCCAGGAAACACCATATATTTT. Its translation is CAIMEGPGNTIYF.

V usage is TRBV5-5 and J usage is TRBJ2-5, with 9 bases fitting TRBD2. Looked up from germline, CDR1 is SGHKS and CDR2 is YYEKEE (reference sequence). Trimming removed 1 base from V and 5 bases from J; junction bases left unmatched: 15. The CDR3 runs to 18 residues. The CDR3 nucleotides are TGTGCCAGCAGCTTGCTCCTGATTAGCGGGGGAGAGGGGGAGACCCAGTACTTC. Residues: CASSLLLISGGEGETQYF.

The chain uses TRBV20-1 and TRBJ1-3; TRBD1 matches 7 bases. CDR1 DFQATT and CDR2 SNEGSKA come from the germline V gene (reference sequence). V lost 3 bases to trimming and J lost 2 bases; unmatched junction nucleotides: 4. This CDR3 has 14 amino acids. CDR3 in DNA: TGCAGTGCTAGTCCAGGGGGACCTGGAAACACCATATATTTT. Protein: CSASPGGPGNTIYF.

This clone was observed once. The chain combines TRBV4-3 with TRBJ1-4, with TRBD1 identical over 7 bases. The V gene end was trimmed by 4 bases and the J gene end by 5 bases; junction bases not matched to a gene: 13. This CDR3 contains 17 residues. CDR1 LGHNA and CDR2 YSLEER come from the germline V gene. The CDR3 coding sequence is TGCGCCAGCAGCCCCCGGGGTCAGGGGGACGGAAATGAAAAACTGTTTTTT. As protein: CASSPRGQGDGNEKLFF.

This clone was counted between two and nine times. CDR3 protein: CASSSLSGLAGNYEQYF. In nucleotides, the CDR3 is TGCGCCAGCAGCTCCCTTTCCGGACTAGCGGGCAACTACGAGCAGTACTTC. The J gene is TRBJ2-7, the V gene TRBV5-1; TRBD2 matches at 11 bases. Per germline, CDR1 SGHRS and CDR2 YFSETQ. The CDR3 totals 17 residues. V shed 3 bases, J shed 3 bases, and the junction held 11 bases outside the gene matches.

The J gene is TRBJ1-5, the V gene TRBV12-3 or TRBV12-4; no clear D gene. There are 13 residues in the CDR3. V was trimmed by 3 bases and J by 7 bases, leaving 10 bases between them. CDR3 loop: CASSLEGYQPQHF. CDR3 sequence (DNA): TGTGCCAGCAGTTTGGAGGGTTACCAGCCCCAGCATTTT.

The rearrangement links TRBV30 to TRBJ2-2; D not resolved. The ends were cut back, 0 bases at V and 1 base at J, with 6 bases in the middle. Germline CDR1 is GTSNPN and CDR2 is SVGIG (reference sequence). CDR3 length equals 14 residues. CDR3: CAWSVLLNTGELFF. The CDR3 coding sequence is TGTGCCTGGAGTGTACTTTTGAACACCGGGGAGCTGTTTTTT.

This chain links TRBV12-3 or TRBV12-4 with TRBJ2-5, with D possibly TRBD1 on 5 matching bases. Trimming shortened V by 6 bases and J by 3 bases, and 8 bases separated the two germline ends. There are 12 residues in the CDR3. CDR3 DNA: TGTGCCAGCAGCCCGACAGAAGAGACCCAGTACTTC. It encodes CASSPTEETQYF.

The chain links TRBV4-3 to TRBJ1-2; possibly TRBD1 for D (6 bases). V gave up 0 bases and J gave up 6 bases, with 14 bases separating them. CDR3 length: 15 amino acids. CDR1 LGHNA and CDR2 YSLEER come from the germline V gene. DNA of the CDR3: TGCGCCAGCAGCCAAGAAACGGGGACATTCGATGGCTACACCTTC. This gives the protein CASSQETGTFDGYTF.

The gene calls are TRBV6-2 or TRBV6-3 and TRBJ2-7; a weak D match, TRBD1 (5 bases). Germline CDR1 MNHEY, CDR2 SVGEGT. V was pared by 5 bases and J by 3 bases, with 17 bases between. This CDR3 spans 15 amino acids. CDR3 residues: CASSDNDSTRYEQYF. The DNA for the CDR3 is TGTGCCAGCAGTGACAACGACAGCACCCGCTACGAGCAGTACTTC.

The J gene is TRBJ1-3, the V gene TRBV15; D is unclear. Germline CDR1 and CDR2: LNHNV and YYDKDF (reference sequence). CDR3 size: 13 residues. V dropped 0 bases and J dropped 8 bases, with 8 bases sitting between them. CDR3 in DNA: TGTGCCACCAGCAGAGATCTGGGCGACACCATATATTTT. This translates into CATSRDLGDTIYF.

The chain recombines TRBV2 with TRBJ2-7; unclear D gene. V lost 4 bases, J lost 7 bases, and 5 bases lay in between. The CDR3 sequence is 10 residues long. The germline gives CDR1 SNHLY, CDR2 FYNNEI. CDR3 residues: CASSGPEQYF. DNA for the CDR3: TGTGCCAGCAGTGGGCCAGAGCAGTACTTC.

This clone was observed a single time. The rearrangement joins TRBV15 to TRBJ1-1; D remains unclear. With 1 base removed from V and 2 bases from J, the gap between germline ends came to 5 bases. CDR3 length: 13 residues. CDR1 is LNHNV and CDR2 is YYDKDF in the germline V gene (reference sequence). CDR3 bases: TGTGCCACCAGCAGAGTCGGTAACACTGAAGCTTTCTTT. Translated, it gives CATSRVGNTEAFF.

This chain links TRBV2 with TRBJ2-2, with 7 bases that match TRBD1. Germline assignment: CDR1 SNHLY and CDR2 FYNNEI. J gave up 4 bases and V 10 bases, and 9 bases lay outside the gene matches. This CDR3 comprises 14 residues. In DNA, the CDR3 is TGTGCCAAGACAGGGCGGTTTGGCACCGGGGAGCTGTTTTTT. Translated, it gives CAKTGRFGTGELFF.

This chain uses TRBV7-9 with TRBJ2-5, with D possibly TRBD1 on 5 matching bases. V lost 10 bases and J 5 bases, leaving 17 bases between the germline ends. Germline-derived CDR1 and CDR2 are SEHNR and FQNEAQ (reference sequence). The CDR3 length is 13 residues. In nucleotides, the CDR3 is TGTGCCAACTCAGGGATCCCCCCGGAGACCCAGTACTTC. It is translated as CANSGIPPETQYF.

V usage is TRBV5-1 and J usage is TRBJ1-4; D remains unclear. Trimming took 5 bases from V and 4 from J, leaving 3 bases between them. This CDR3 is built from 11 residues. From germline, CDR1 is SGHRS and CDR2 YFSETQ. CDR3 coding DNA: TGCGCCAGCAGACTTAATGAAAAACTGTTTTTT. Residues: CASRLNEKLFF. Full variable domain (remainder filled in from reference TRBV5-1 and TRBJ1-4): KAGVTQTPRYLIKTRGQQVTLSCSPISGHRSVSWYQQTPGQGLQFLFEYFSETQRNKGNFPGRFSGRQFSNSRSEMNVSTLELGDSALYLCASRLNEKLFFGSGTQLSVL.

V and J are TRBV3-1 (or the pseudogene TRBV3-2) and TRBJ2-7; no clear D gene. Germline-derived CDR1 and CDR2 are LGHDT and YNNKEL (reference sequence). The CDR3 contains 12 residues. Between the trimmed V and J ends, which lost 1 base and 4 bases, there was a span of 5 bases. The CDR3 sequence is CASSQVSYEQYF. CDR3 DNA sequence: TGTGCCAGCAGCCAAGTCTCTTACGAGCAGTACTTC.

The CDR3 loop is CASHTLDRGIGYTF. CDR3 nucleotide sequence: TGTGCCAGCCATACTCTGGACAGGGGGATTGGCTACACCTTC. This rearrangement joins TRBV19 to TRBJ1-2; 10 bases agree with TRBD1. J was trimmed by 7 bases and V by 9 bases; bases with no gene match: 11. The CDR3 is made up of 14 amino acids. Germline CDR1 and CDR2: LNHDA and SQIVND (reference sequence).

CDR3 sequence reads: CASSLDSLSGNTIYF. The CDR3 DNA follows: TGCGCCAGCAGTTTGGACAGCCTCTCTGGAAACACCATATATTTT. The chain is built from TRBV4-1 and TRBJ1-3, with D possibly matching TRBD1 (6 bases). Germline V gives CDR1 MGHRA, CDR2 YSYEKL. The CDR3 has 15 residues. The V end was cut by 6 bases, the J end by 0 bases, with 12 bases between.

This clone was observed a handful of times. This chain connects TRBV24-1 to TRBJ2-2; D ambiguous. In germline, CDR1 is KGHDR, CDR2 SFDVKD. The CDR3 extends over 13 amino acids. Trimming pared 7 bases from V and 7 bases from J, leaving 12 bases between. This CDR3 reads CATSARINGELFF. For the CDR3, the DNA is TGTGCCACCAGCGCTAGAATAAACGGGGAGCTGTTTTTT.

The chain links TRBV13 to TRBJ2-3; possible D gene TRBD2, 5 bases. The CDR3 is made up of 13 amino acids. Germline V CDR1 and CDR2: PRHDT, FYEKMQ (reference sequence). The germline V and J ends were trimmed by 7 bases and 2 bases, with 10 bases remaining between them. The CDR3: CASKERNTDTQYF. In nucleotides, the CDR3 is TGTGCCAGCAAGGAGCGGAACACAGATACGCAGTATTTT. The entire variable domain, with the rest obtained from reference TRBV13 and TRBJ2-3, is as follows: AAGVIQSPRHLIKEKRETATLKCYPIPRHDTVYWYQQGPGQDPQFLISFYEKMQSDKGSIPDRFSAQQFSDYHSELNMSSLELGDSALYFCASKERNTDTQYFGPGTRLTVL.

This chain links TRBV3-1 (or the pseudogene TRBV3-2) with TRBJ1-2; D uncertain. The CDR3 has 14 residues. V was shortened by 4 bases and J by 5 bases, with 14 bases between the two germline ends. Germline assignment: CDR1 LGHDT and CDR2 YNNKEL (reference sequence). The CDR3 loop is CASSPQVRRYGYTF. The CDR3 DNA is TGTGCCAGCAGCCCCCAAGTACGGAGATATGGCTACACCTTC.

The chain joins TRBV9 to TRBJ1-6; no clear D. Germline assignment: CDR1 SGDLS and CDR2 YYNGEE. Trimming cost V 3 bases and J 5 bases, with 15 bases left between them. This CDR3 spans 16 amino acids. CDR3 region: CASSALGGLNNSPLHF. The CDR3 coding sequence is TGTGCCAGCAGCGCCCTGGGCGGACTTAATAATTCACCCCTCCACTTT.

This rearrangement joins TRBV28 to TRBJ2-5; possible D gene TRBD2, 6 bases. With 3 bases removed from V and 1 base from J, the gap between germline ends came to 9 bases. CDR3 length: 14 residues. Germline-derived CDR1 and CDR2 are MDHEN and SYDVKM. The CDR3 region has the DNA TGTGCCAGCAGTTTGGGGGGTGGCCAAGAGACCCAGTACTTC. Translation: CASSLGGGQETQYF.

The chain uses TRBV7-2 and TRBJ2-1, with D unclear. This CDR3 region has 14 residues. V was pared by 4 bases and J by 10 bases, with 17 bases between. The germline CDR1 and CDR2 sequences are SGHTA and FQGNSA. CDR3 DNA sequence: TGTGCCAGCAGCTACCTGCCTGGAAGCGTCGAGCAGTTCTTC. This codes for CASSYLPGSVEQFF.

This chain joins TRBV28 and TRBJ1-3, with TRBD1 identical over 8 bases. The germline gives CDR1 MDHEN, CDR2 SYDVKM. This CDR3 is built from 16 residues. The V and J ends lost 7 bases and 0 bases, in that order; junction bases with no gene match: 8. The CDR3 nucleotides read TGTGCCAGCAATTCCGCAGGGGGCTACTCTGGAAACACCATATATTTT. Amino acids: CASNSAGGYSGNTIYF.

This clone was observed a handful of times. V is TRBV14 and J is TRBJ2-3; 15 positions match TRBD2. The CDR3 runs 17 residues. Germline assignment: CDR1 SGHDN and CDR2 FVKESK. Trimming at V came to 4 bases and at J to 6 bases, leaving 8 bases not matched to a gene. The CDR3 bases are TGTGCCAGCAGCCCTCCGGGACTAGCGGGGGGATCGGATACGCAGTATTTT. Residues: CASSPPGLAGGSDTQYF.

This clone was observed once. The rearrangement uses TRBV7-2 and TRBJ1-2; unclear D gene. The CDR3 spans 13 residues. From germline, CDR1 is SGHTA and CDR2 FQGNSA. The V gene lost 5 bases and the J gene lost 8 bases, with 15 bases spanning the gap. The CDR3 protein is CASSPGKSHGYTF. CDR3 in DNA: TGTGCCAGCAGCCCCGGTAAATCCCACGGCTACACCTTC.